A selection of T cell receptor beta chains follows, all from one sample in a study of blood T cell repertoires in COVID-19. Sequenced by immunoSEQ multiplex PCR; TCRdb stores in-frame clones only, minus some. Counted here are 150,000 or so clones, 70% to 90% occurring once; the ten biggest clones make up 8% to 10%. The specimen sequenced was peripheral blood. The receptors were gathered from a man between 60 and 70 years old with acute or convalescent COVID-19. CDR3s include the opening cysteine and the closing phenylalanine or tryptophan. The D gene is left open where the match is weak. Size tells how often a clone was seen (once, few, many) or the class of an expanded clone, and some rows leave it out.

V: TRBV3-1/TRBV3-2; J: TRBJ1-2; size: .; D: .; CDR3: CASSFGQTRWGYTF; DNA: TGTGCCAGCAGCTTTGGACAGACCCGCTGGGGCTACACCTTC
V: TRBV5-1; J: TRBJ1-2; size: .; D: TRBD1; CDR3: CASSSGTGFIGGYGYTF; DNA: TGCGCCAGCAGCTCCGGGACAGGCTTCATAGGGGGTTATGGCTACACCTTC
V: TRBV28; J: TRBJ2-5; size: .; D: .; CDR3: CASSLLRETQYF; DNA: TGTGCCAGCAGCCTCCTTCGGGAGACCCAGTACTTC
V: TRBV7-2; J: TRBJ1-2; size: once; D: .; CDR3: CASSWTPLGVVFGYTF; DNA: TGTGCCAGCAGCTGGACACCCCTGGGTGTTGTGTTTGGCTACACCTTC
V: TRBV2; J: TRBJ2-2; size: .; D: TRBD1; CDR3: CASSGDRGPKGTGELFF; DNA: TGTGCCAGCAGTGGTGACAGGGGCCCCAAGGGCACCGGGGAGCTGTTTTTT
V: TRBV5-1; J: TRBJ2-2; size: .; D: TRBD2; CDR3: CASSPTSGRAATGELFF; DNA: TGCGCCAGCAGCCCCACTAGCGGGAGGGCAGCAACCGGGGAGCTGTTTTTT
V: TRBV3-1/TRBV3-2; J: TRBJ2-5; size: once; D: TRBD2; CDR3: CASSHPPRASGRGETQYF; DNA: TGTGCCAGCAGCCATCCCCCCCGGGCTAGCGGGAGAGGAGAGACCCAGTACTTC
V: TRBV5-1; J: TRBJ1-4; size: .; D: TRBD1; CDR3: CASGDRTNEKLFF; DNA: TGCGCCAGCGGGGACAGGACTAATGAAAAACTGTTTTTT
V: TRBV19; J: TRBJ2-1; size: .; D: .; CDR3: CASSITPSSYNEQFF; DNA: TGTGCCAGTAGTATCACACCCAGCTCCTACAATGAGCAGTTCTTC
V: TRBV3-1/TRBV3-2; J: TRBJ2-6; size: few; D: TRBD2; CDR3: CASSPPRLAGGPEGFAGANVLTF; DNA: TGTGCCAGCAGCCCCCCGAGGTTAGCGGGAGGGCCGGAGGGTTTTGCTGGGGCCAACGTCCTGACTTTC
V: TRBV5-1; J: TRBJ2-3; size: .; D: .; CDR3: CASRREGADTQYF; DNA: TGCGCCAGCAGAAGAGAAGGGGCAGATACGCAGTATTTT
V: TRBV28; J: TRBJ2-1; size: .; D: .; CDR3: CASSSPKNEQFF; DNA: TGTGCCAGCAGCTCCCCTAAGAATGAGCAGTTCTTC
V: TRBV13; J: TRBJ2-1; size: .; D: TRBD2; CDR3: CASSLGLADYNEQFF; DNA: TGTGCCAGCAGCTTAGGACTAGCGGACTACAATGAGCAGTTCTTC
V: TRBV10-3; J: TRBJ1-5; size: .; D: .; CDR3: CAISEAGGIAQHF; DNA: TGTGCCATCAGTGAGGCGGGGGGTATAGCCCAGCATTTT
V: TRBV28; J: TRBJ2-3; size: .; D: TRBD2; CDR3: CASSQGTSGTLDTQYF; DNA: TGTGCCAGCAGCCAGGGGACTAGCGGGACGTTAGATACGCAGTATTTT
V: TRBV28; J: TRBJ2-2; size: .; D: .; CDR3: CASSRGLANTGELFF; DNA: TGTGCCAGCAGCCGGGGACTGGCGAACACCGGGGAGCTGTTTTTT
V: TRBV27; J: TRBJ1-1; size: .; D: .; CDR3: CASRLTGFTEAFF; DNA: TGTGCCAGCAGGCTGACAGGTTTCACTGAAGCTTTCTTT
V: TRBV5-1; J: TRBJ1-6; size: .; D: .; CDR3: CASSLAGQGGSPLHF; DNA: TGCGCCAGCAGCTTGGCCGGGCAGGGAGGCTCACCCCTCCACTTT
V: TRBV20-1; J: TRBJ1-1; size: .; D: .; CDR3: CSAIRDLLAFF; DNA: TGCAGTGCTATCCGGGATTTGTTGGCTTTCTTT
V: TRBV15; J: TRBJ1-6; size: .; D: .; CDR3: CATSSPSEYNSPLHF; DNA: TGTGCCACCAGCAGCCCCTCTGAGTATAATTCACCCCTCCACTTT
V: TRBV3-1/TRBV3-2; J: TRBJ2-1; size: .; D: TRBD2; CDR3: CASSQKTAGASGEQFF; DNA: TGTGCCAGCAGCCAAAAAACAGCGGGAGCCTCAGGTGAGCAGTTCTTC
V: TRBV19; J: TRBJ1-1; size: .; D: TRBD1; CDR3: CASSAQGARNTEAFF; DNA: TGTGCCAGTAGTGCCCAGGGGGCAAGGAACACTGAAGCTTTCTTT
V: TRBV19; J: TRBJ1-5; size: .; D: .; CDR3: CASSSGQSNQPQHF; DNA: TGTGCCAGTAGTTCTGGACAGAGCAATCAGCCCCAGCATTTT
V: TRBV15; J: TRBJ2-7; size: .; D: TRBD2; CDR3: CATSRGLAGDEQYF; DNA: TGTGCCACCAGCAGAGGACTAGCGGGAGACGAGCAGTACTTC
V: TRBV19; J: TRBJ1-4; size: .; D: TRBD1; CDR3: CASSAGGLNEKLFF; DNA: TGTGCCAGTAGTGCAGGGGGGCTCAATGAAAAACTGTTTTTT
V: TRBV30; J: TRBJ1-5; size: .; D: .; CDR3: CAWSVPRGSPVGQPQHF; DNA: TGTGCCTGGAGTGTACCTCGGGGTTCGCCGGTGGGGCAGCCCCAGCATTTT
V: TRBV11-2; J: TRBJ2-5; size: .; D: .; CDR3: CASSFRVPGAGETQYF; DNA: TGTGCCAGCAGCTTTAGGGTCCCAGGGGCTGGAGAGACCCAGTACTTC
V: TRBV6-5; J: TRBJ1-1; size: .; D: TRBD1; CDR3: CASSYSLGQVNTEAFF; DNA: TGTGCCAGCAGTTACTCGCTGGGACAGGTAAACACTGAAGCTTTCTTT
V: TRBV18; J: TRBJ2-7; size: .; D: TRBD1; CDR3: CASSPKPRTGAGEQYF; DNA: TGTGCCAGCTCACCAAAGCCCCGGACAGGGGCGGGGGAGCAGTACTTC
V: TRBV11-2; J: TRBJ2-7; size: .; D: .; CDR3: CASSLVTPAGEQYF; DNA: TGTGCCAGCAGCTTAGTTACGCCGGCGGGGGAGCAGTACTTC
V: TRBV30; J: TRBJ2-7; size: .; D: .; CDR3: CAWSVQDEQYF; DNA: TGTGCCTGGAGTGTTCAGGACGAGCAGTACTTC
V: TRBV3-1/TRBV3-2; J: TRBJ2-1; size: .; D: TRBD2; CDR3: CASSPAGVGEQFF; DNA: TGTGCCAGCAGCCCAGCGGGGGTAGGTGAGCAGTTCTTC
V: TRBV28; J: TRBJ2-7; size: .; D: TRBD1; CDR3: CASSLGQGAHEQYF; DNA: TGTGCCAGCAGTTTGGGACAGGGGGCCCACGAGCAGTACTTC
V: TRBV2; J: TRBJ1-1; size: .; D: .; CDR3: CASSDPRPTEAFF; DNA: TGTGCCAGCAGTGACCCTAGGCCCACTGAAGCTTTCTTT
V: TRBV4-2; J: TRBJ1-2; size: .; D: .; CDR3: CASSQDPLGRLNNYGYTF; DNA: TGTGCCAGCAGCCAAGATCCCCTCGGGAGGCTTAATAACTATGGCTACACCTTC
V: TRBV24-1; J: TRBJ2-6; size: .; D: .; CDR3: CATLPSGANVLTF; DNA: TGTGCCACCCTCCCCTCTGGGGCCAACGTCCTGACTTTC
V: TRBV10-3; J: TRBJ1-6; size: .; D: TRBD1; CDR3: CAISQGGPRSPLHF; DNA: TGTGCCATCAGCCAAGGGGGCCCAAGATCACCCCTCCACTTT
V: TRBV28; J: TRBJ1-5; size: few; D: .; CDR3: CASSLNGLNQPQHF; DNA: TGTGCCAGCAGTTTAAACGGACTCAATCAGCCCCAGCATTTT
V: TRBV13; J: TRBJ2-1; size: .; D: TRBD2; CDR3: CASSSKFHQLAGGRNEQFF; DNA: TGTGCCAGCAGCTCCAAATTTCATCAACTAGCGGGAGGGCGGAATGAGCAGTTCTTC
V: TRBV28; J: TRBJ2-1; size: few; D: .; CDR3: CASSLSISASYNEQFF; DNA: TGTGCCAGCAGTTTATCGATAAGCGCCTCCTACAATGAGCAGTTCTTC
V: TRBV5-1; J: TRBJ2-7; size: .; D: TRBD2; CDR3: CASSPSGSLVYEQYF; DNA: TGCGCCAGCAGCCCTAGCGGGAGTTTGGTCTACGAGCAGTACTTC
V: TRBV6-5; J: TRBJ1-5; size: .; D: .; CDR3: CASSQGRQPQHF; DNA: TGTGCCAGCAGTCAGGGAAGGCAGCCCCAGCATTTT
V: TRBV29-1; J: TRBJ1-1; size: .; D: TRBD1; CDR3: CSVRQGAGTEAFF; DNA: TGCAGCGTAAGACAGGGGGCGGGCACTGAAGCTTTCTTT
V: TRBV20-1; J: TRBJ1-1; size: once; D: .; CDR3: CSGVGPTEAFF; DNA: TGCAGTGGTGTGGGGCCCACTGAAGCTTTCTTT
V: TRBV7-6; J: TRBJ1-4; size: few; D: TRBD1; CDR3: CASSPTGAGQGRNEKLFF; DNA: TGTGCCAGCAGCCCAACTGGGGCAGGACAGGGAAGAAATGAAAAACTGTTTTTT
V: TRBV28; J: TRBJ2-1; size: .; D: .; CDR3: CAISSAGGGRYNEQFF; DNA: TGTGCCATCTCTAGCGCTGGTGGGGGTCGATACAATGAGCAGTTCTTC
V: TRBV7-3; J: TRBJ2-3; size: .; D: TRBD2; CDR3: CASSLGAGTSGRKGDTQYF; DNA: TGTGCCAGCAGCTTAGGGGCCGGGACTAGCGGGAGAAAAGGGGATACGCAGTATTTT
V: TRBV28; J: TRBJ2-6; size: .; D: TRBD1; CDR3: CASQQGAISGANVLTF; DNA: TGTGCCAGCCAACAGGGGGCGATCTCTGGGGCCAACGTCCTGACTTTC
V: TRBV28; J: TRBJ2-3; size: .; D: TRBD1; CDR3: CASSQGQGSGDTQYF; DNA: TGTGCCAGCAGTCAGGGACAGGGGTCGGGAGATACGCAGTATTTT
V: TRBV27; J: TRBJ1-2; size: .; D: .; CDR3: CARRESYGYTF; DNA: TGTGCCCGAAGGGAGTCCTATGGCTACACCTTC
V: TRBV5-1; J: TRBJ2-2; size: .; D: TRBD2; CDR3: CASSFLAGATGELFF; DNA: TGCGCCAGCAGCTTTCTAGCGGGAGCCACCGGGGAGCTGTTTTTT
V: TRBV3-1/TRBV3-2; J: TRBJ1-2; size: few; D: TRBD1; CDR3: CASSPGTGANYGYTF; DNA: TGTGCCAGCAGCCCCGGGACAGGCGCAAACTATGGCTACACCTTC
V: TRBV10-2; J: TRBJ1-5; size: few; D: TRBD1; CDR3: CASSRDRGRQPQHF; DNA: TGCGCCAGCAGTCGGGACAGGGGGCGACAGCCCCAGCATTTT
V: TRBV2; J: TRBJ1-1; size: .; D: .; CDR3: CASSVRSEAFF; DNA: TGTGCCAGCAGTGTCCGCAGTGAAGCTTTCTTT
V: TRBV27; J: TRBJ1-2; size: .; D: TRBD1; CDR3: CASSSDRGNYGYTF; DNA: TGTGCCAGCAGTTCCGACAGGGGGAACTATGGCTACACCTTC